The present TCR beta chain was sequenced within a study of siplizumab effects on memory and regulatory T cells. The mixed lymphocyte reaction cells were grown together in coculture at 37°C for over 5 days. Produced via immunoSEQ multiplex PCR; TCRdb's table is partial and in-frame only. Counted here are fewer than 20,000 clones, 35% to 60% occurring once; the ten biggest clones make up approximately 4.9%. The V end was cut by 4 bases, the J end by 1 base, with 10 bases between. Germline CDR1 is KGHSH and CDR2 is LQKENI. This CDR3 contains 14 residues. Comment on this clone: Its antigen is not identified.

The TCR comes from a human donor in good health; the cells came from an allogeneic mixed lymphocyte reaction. J is TRBJ1-1 and V is TRBV18; no firm D call. The source material was CFSE-low (dividing) CD4+ T cells sorted from an allogeneic mixed lymphocyte reaction. DNA for the CDR3: TGTGCCAGCTCACGATCTTCAGGGAACACTGAAGCTTTCTTT. As protein: CASSRSSGNTEAFF.